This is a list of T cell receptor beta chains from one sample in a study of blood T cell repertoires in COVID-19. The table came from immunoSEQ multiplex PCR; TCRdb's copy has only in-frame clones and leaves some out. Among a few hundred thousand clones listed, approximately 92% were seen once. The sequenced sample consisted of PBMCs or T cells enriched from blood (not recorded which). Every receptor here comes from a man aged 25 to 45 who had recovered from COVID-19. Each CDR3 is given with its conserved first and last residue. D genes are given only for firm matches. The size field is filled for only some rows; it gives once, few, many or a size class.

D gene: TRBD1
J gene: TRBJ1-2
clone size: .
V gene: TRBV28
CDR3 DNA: TGTGCCAGCAGTTCAGGGGGGCACTATGGCTACACCTTC
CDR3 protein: CASSSGGHYGYTF

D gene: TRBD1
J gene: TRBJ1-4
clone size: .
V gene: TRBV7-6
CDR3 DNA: TGTGCCAGCAGCTTCAGTCAGGGGGCGGGGGAAAAACTGTTTTTT
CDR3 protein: CASSFSQGAGEKLFF

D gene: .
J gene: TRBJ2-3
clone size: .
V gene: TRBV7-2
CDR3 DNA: TGTGCCAGCAGCTTTAGGGCGGGACTCACAGATACGCAGTATTTT
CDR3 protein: CASSFRAGLTDTQYF

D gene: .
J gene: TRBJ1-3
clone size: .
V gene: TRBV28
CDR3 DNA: TGTGCCAGCAGCGGGGGGCGGGGTGGCTCTGGAAACACCATATATTTT
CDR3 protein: CASSGGRGGSGNTIYF

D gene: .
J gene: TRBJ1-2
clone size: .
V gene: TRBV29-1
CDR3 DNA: TGCAGCGTTGGAGGCAGGGGCTTTAACTATGGCTACACCTTC
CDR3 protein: CSVGGRGFNYGYTF

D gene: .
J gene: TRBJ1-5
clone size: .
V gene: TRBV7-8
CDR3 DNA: TGTGCCAGCAGCAAGGGGGAACAGCCCCAGCATTTT
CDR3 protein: CASSKGEQPQHF

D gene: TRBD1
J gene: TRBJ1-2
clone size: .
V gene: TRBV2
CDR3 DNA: TGTGCCAGCAGTCCCGACAGGGTCGGTGGCTACACCTTC
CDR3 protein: CASSPDRVGGYTF

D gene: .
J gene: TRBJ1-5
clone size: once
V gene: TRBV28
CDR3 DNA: TGTGCCAGCAGTATAGATAGCAATCAGCCCCAGCATTTT
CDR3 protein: CASSIDSNQPQHF

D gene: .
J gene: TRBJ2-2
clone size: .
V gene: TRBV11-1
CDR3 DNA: TGTGCCAGCAGGGAACGCGGGAACCAGGCCACCGGGGAGCTGTTTTTT
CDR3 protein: CASRERGNQATGELFF

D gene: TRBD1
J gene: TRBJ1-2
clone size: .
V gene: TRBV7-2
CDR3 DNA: TGTGCCAGCAGCTACCCGGACAGGGGTTATGGCTACACCTTC
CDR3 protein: CASSYPDRGYGYTF

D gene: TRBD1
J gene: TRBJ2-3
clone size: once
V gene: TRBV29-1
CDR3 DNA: TGCAGCGTTGGAGGGGTGGGACAGGTAACAGATACGCAGTATTTT
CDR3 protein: CSVGGVGQVTDTQYF

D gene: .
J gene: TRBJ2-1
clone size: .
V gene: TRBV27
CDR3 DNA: TGTGCCAGCAGTTTTTGGGCCCCGGGGGGCCAAAATGAGCAGTTCTTC
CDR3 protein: CASSFWAPGGQNEQFF

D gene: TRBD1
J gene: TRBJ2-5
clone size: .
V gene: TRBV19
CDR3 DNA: TGTGCCAGTAAAAAGGGACAGGCCATGGGAGAGACCCAGTACTTC
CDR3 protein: CASKKGQAMGETQYF

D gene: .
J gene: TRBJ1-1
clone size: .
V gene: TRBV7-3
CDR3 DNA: TGTGCCAGCAGCTTAAGTGGTGGCGGGAACACTGAAGCTTTCTTT
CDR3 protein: CASSLSGGGNTEAFF

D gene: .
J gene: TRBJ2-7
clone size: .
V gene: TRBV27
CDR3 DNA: TGTGCCAGCAGTATGAGCCAATACTACGAGCAGTACTTC
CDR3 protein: CASSMSQYYEQYF

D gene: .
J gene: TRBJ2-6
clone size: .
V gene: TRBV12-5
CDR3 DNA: TGTGCTAGTGCCGACGGGGAGGATGGGGCCAACGTCCTGACTTTC
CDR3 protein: CASADGEDGANVLTF

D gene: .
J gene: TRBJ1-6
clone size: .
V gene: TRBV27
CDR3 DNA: TGTGCCAGCAGTTTATCGAATCTTAGCAGGGGAGATAATTCACCCCTCCACTTT
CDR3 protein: CASSLSNLSRGDNSPLHF

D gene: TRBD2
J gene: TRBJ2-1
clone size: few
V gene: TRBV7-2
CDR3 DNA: TGTGCCAGCAGCTTAGTGATTAGCGGGAGGGTCCATGAGCAGTTCTTC
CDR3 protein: CASSLVISGRVHEQFF

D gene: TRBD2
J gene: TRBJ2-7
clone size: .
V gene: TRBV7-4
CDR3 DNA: TGTGCCAGCAGCTTAGATCTAGCGGGGGCCCCTTTTGACGAGCAGTACTTC
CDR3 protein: CASSLDLAGAPFDEQYF

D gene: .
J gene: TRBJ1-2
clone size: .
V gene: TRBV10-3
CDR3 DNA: TGTGCCATCACGGCAGGGGAAGCTAACTATGGCTACACCTTC
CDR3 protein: CAITAGEANYGYTF

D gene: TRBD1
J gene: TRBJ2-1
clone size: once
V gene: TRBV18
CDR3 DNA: TGTGCCAGCTCACTAACACCGGGACAGGTCTCCTACAATGAGCAGTTCTTC
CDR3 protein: CASSLTPGQVSYNEQFF

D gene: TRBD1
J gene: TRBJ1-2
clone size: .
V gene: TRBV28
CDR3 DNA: TGTGCCTGCGCGGCGGGACAGGGCTATGGCTACACCTTC
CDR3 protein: CACAAGQGYGYTF

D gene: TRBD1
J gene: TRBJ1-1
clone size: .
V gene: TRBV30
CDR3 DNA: TGTGCCTGGTCGAAGGGGGCACGGACTGAAGCTTTCTTT
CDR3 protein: CAWSKGARTEAFF

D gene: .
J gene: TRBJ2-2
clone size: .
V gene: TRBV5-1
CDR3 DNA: TGCGCCAGCAGCTTGGGTGATAGTTACGGGGAGCTGTTTTTT
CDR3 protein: CASSLGDSYGELFF

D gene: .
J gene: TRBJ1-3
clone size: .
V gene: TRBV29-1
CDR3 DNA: TGCAGCGTTGTCGACTCAAGAGGCCCTGGAAACACCATATATTTT
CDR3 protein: CSVVDSRGPGNTIYF

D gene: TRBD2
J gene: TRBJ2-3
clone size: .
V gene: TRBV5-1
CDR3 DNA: TGCGCCAGCAGCACGACTAGCGGGACGAGCACAGATACGCAGTATTTT
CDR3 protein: CASSTTSGTSTDTQYF

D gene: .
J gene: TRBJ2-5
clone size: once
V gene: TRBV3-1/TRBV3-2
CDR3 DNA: TGTGCCAGCAGCCAAGGAGCCCAAGAGACCCAGTACTTC
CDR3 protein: CASSQGAQETQYF

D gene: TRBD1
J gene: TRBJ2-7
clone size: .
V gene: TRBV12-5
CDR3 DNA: TGTGCTAGTGGACCGGGACAGGTTGCCTACGAGCAGTACTTC
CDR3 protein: CASGPGQVAYEQYF